This record concerns one T cell receptor (beta chain) sequence. The source of the sample is a study of blood T cell repertoires in COVID-19. About the study: From the United States, Italy and Spain came samples of acute and convalescent COVID-19. The cDNA or gDNA used as material had been derived from T cells, B-cell-depleted T cells, or PBMCs.

The CDR3 length is 13 residues. V lost 2 bases to trimming and J lost 10 bases; unmatched junction nucleotides: 7. Germline loops: CDR1 SGHDT, CDR2 YYEEEE. Original processing methods: From reference gene primer amplification, estimates of nucleated cell counts were derived. Only in-frame clones appear in the TCRdb table, and some are missing; sequencing was by immunoSEQ multiplex PCR. V, J and clone size are those of that table, while D and trimming were read from the DNA. Among 470,000 or so clones listed, more than 85% were seen once. The chain has TRBV5-6 and TRBJ2-7, with 9 bases fitting TRBD1. The TCR was taken from a woman in her 30s with acute or convalescent COVID-19. Material for sequencing was peripheral blood. The CDR3 coding sequence is TGTGCCAGCAGCTTAGGGACAGGGCCCTTACAGTACTTC. Translated: CASSLGTGPLQYF.